This TCR beta chain was captured in a study of OX40 agonist ivuxolimab in advanced cancers. Turning to the study itself: Across the patients, intravenous ivuxolimab was delivered every 2 weeks at 0.01 to 10 mg/kg. The study enrolled dose-escalation patients with hepatocellular carcinoma, melanoma, renal cell or head and neck cancer.

Sequencing used immunoSEQ multiplex PCR; TCRdb keeps in-frame clones, though not all of them. The data contain tens of thousands of clones, roughly 89% of them seen just once; the ten biggest clones take up approximately 0.35%. About this clone: Its antigen is currently unknown.

Overall study results and limits: Clones of CD4+ and CD8+ blood T cells grew by week 6 at doses of 0.1 to 3.0 mg/kg.

Trimming stripped 5 bases from V and 1 base from J, with 14 bases between. The CDR3 consists of 15 residues. Per germline, CDR1 SEHNR and CDR2 FQNEAQ (reference sequence). It was autoimmune disease history or systemic immunosuppression that excluded patients. This material consisted of CD4+ or CD8+ T cells sorted from blood, taken in a trial of the OX40 agonist ivuxolimab. V usage is TRBV7-9 and J usage is TRBJ2-5; perhaps TRBD1 as D (5 bases). This TCR came from an adult with an advanced solid tumor such as melanoma, head and neck, liver or kidney cancer. CDR3 sequence (DNA): TGTGCCAGCAGCCATCCTCTAGACAGCCAAGAGACCCAGTACTTC. It is translated as CASSHPLDSQETQYF.